The 2 T cell receptor beta chains listed next were all sequenced from one sample in a study of CD8 T cells in ankylosing spondylitis. One entry per CDR3 protein, called by TCRdb with MiXCR from the 5' RACE reads. The sample has 200,000 or so distinct CDR3 sequences; 10% to 15% are singletons. The sample was blood, either unsorted or a sorted T cell fraction (not recorded which). The receptors originated from a female donor with ankylosing spondylitis or in good health (not recorded which).

This chain links TRBV27 with TRBJ2-1, with 7 bases lining up with TRBD2. The CDR3 is 17 residues long. With V trimmed by 6 bases and J by 0 bases, 11 bases remained unmatched. Germline V gene sequence: CDR1 MNHEY, CDR2 SMNVEV (reference sequence). This chain's CDR3 is CASSPGGGPSSYNEQFF. The DNA for the CDR3 is TGTGCCAGCAGCCCGGGGGGAGGGCCGAGCTCCTACAATGAGCAGTTCTTC.

Ten or more counts support this clonotype. This sequence joins TRBV30 and TRBJ2-3, with 7 bases that match TRBD2. The CDR3 runs to 13 residues. V trimming: 1 base; J trimming: 4 bases; junction bases outside the gene matches: 2. The V gene's germline CDR1 is GTSNPN and CDR2 SVGIG (reference sequence). The CDR3 is CAWSGGLADTQYF. CDR3 DNA: TGTGCCTGGAGTGGAGGACTAGCAGATACGCAGTATTTT.